The text below deals with one T cell receptor beta chain. The germline CDR1 and CDR2 sequences are LGHNA and YNFKEQ. Trimming took 0 bases from V and 3 from J, leaving 12 bases between them. The CDR3 is made up of 16 amino acids. This sample was taken from a study of blood T cell repertoires in COVID-19. Overall study: Sites across the United States, Italy and Spain contributed samples from acute and convalescent COVID-19.

The method was immunoSEQ multiplex PCR; TCRdb's version includes in-frame clones alone and lacks a portion of them. This table has some 350,000 clones, 75% to 90% appearing once. Sequenced sample: PBMCs or T cells enriched from blood (not recorded which). The chain employs TRBV4-2 and TRBJ2-1; tentative D call: TRBD2 (6 bases). This receptor was taken from a man between 18 and 29 years old who had recovered from COVID-19. CDR3 bases: TGTGCCAGCAGCCAAGATTTCGGGGGTGGCTACAATGAGCAGTTCTTC. This encodes CASSQDFGGGYNEQFF.